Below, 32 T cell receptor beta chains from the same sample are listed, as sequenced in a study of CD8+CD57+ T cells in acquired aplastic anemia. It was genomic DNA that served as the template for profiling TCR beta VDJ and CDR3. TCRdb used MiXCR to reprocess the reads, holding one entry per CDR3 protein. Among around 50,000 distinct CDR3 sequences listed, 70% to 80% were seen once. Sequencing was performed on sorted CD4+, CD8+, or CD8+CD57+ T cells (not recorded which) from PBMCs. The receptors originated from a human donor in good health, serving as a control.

CDR3 region: CASMGQGDEQFF. The CDR3 DNA sequence: TGTGCCAGCATGGGCCAGGGCGATGAGCAGTTCTTC. The chain employs TRBV2 and TRBJ2-1; a possible D gene is TRBD1 (5 bases). Looked up from germline, CDR1 is SNHLY and CDR2 is FYNNEI. The CDR3 runs 12 residues. V lost 7 bases and J lost 8, with 12 bases in between.

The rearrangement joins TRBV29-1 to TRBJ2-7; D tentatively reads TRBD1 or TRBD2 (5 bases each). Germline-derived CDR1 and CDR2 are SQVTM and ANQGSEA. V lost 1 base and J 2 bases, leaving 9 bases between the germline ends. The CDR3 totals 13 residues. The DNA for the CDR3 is TGCAGCGTTGAAGGGGACCTACCCTACGAGCAGTACTTC. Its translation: CSVEGDLPYEQYF.

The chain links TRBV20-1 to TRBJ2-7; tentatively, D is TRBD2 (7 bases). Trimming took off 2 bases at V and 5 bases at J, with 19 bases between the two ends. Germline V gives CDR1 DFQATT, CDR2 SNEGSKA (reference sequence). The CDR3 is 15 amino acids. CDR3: CSARNLERDNNEQYF. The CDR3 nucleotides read TGCAGTGCTAGAAATCTGGAGCGGGACAACAACGAGCAGTACTTC.

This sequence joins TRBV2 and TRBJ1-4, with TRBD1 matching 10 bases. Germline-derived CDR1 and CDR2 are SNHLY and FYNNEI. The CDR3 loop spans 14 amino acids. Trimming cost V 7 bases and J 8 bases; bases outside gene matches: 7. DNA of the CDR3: TGTGCCAGCAATGAGGGGACAGGGGAGGAAAAACTGTTTTTT. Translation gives CASNEGTGEEKLFF.

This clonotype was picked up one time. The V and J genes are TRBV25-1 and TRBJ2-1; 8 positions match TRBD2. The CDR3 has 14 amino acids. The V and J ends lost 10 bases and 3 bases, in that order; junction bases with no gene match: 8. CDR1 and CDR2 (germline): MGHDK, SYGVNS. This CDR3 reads CATGQLAGYNEQFF. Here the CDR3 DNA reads TGTGCCACGGGGCAGCTAGCGGGCTACAATGAGCAGTTCTTC. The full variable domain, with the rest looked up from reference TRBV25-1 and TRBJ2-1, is EADIYQTPRYLVIGTGKKITLECSQTMGHDKMYWYQQDPGMELHLIHYSYGVNSTEKGDLSSESTVSRIRTEHFPLTLESARPSHTSQYLCATGQLAGYNEQFFGPGTRLTVL.

The CDR3 nucleotides are TGCAGTGCTAGATTGTGGACAGGGACTCTCCCTAATTCACCCCTCCACTTT. It is translated as CSARLWTGTLPNSPLHF. The chain combines TRBV20-1 with TRBJ1-6, with 8 bases that match TRBD1. The CDR3 is made up of 17 amino acids. Germline V CDR1 and CDR2: DFQATT, SNEGSKA (reference sequence). The J segment lost 6 bases and the V segment lost 2 bases, leaving 12 bases of the junction unmatched.

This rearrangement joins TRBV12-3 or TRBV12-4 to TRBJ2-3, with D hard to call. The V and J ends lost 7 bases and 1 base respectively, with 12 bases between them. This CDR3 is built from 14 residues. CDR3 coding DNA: TGTGCCAGCAAGGCCCCTACCGGCACAGATACGCAGTATTTT. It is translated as CASKAPTGTDTQYF.

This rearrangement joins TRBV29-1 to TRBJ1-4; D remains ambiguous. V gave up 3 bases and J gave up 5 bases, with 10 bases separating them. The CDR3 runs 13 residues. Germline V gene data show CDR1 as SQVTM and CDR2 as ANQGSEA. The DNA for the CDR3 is TGCAGCGTTGATATCTCCTACAATGAAAAACTGTTTTTT. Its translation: CSVDISYNEKLFF. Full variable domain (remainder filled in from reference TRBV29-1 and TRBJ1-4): SAVISQKPSRDICQRGTSLTIQCQVDSQVTMMFWYRQQPGQSLTLIATANQGSEATYESGFVIDKFPISRPNLTFSTLTVSNMSPEDSSIYLCSVDISYNEKLFFGSGTQLSVL.

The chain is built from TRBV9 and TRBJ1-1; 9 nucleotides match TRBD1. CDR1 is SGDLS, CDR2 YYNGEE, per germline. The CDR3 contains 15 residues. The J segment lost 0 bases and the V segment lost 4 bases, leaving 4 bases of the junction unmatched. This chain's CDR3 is CASSPGQGLNTEAFF. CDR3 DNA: TGTGCCAGCAGCCCGGGACAGGGATTGAACACTGAAGCTTTCTTT.

CDR3 sequence reads: CASSLDRWQETQYF. Written as DNA, the CDR3 is TGTGCCAGCAGCTTAGACAGGTGGCAAGAGACCCAGTACTTC. This chain connects TRBV7-2 to TRBJ2-5, with a tentative D call TRBD1 (5 bases). This CDR3 region has 14 residues. Germline assignment: CDR1 SGHTA and CDR2 FQGNSA. The V gene lost 1 base and the J gene lost 2 bases, with 8 bases spanning the gap.

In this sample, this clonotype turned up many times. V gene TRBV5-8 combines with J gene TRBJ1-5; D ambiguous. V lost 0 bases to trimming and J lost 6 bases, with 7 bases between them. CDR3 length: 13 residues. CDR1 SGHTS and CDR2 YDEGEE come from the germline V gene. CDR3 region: CASSLGPSQPQHF. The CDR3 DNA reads TGTGCCAGCAGCTTGGGTCCGTCTCAGCCCCAGCATTTT.

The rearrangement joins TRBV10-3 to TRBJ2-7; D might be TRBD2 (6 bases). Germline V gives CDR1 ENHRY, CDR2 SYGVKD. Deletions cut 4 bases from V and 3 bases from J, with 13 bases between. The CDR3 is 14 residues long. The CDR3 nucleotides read TGTGCCATCAGTGCTGGGACTCGGAGCTACGAGCAGTACTTC. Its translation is CAISAGTRSYEQYF.

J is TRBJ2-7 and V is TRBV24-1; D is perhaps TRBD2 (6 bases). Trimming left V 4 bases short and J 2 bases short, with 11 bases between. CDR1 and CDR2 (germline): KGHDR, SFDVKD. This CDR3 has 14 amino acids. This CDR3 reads CATSDPGGTYEQYF. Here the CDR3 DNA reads TGTGCCACCAGTGACCCCGGCGGGACCTACGAGCAGTACTTC.

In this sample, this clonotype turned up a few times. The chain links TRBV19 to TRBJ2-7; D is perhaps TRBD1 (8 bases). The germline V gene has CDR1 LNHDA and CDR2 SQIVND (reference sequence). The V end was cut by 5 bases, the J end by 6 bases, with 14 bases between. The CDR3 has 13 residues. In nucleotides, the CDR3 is TGTGCCAGTAGTTCGACAGGGGAGGGCGAGCAGTACTTC. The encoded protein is CASSSTGEGEQYF.

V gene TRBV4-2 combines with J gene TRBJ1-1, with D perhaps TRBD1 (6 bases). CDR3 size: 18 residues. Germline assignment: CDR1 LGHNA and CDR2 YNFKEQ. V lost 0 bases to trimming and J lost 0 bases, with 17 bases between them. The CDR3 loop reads CASSQDFGQSSMNTEAFF. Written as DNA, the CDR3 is TGTGCCAGCAGCCAAGATTTTGGACAGTCCTCGATGAACACTGAAGCTTTCTTT.

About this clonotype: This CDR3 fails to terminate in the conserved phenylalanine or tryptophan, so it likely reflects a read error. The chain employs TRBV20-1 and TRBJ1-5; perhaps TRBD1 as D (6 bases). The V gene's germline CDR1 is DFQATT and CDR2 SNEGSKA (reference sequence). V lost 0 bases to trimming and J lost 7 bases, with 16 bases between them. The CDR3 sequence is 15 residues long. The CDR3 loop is CSAREEQGDGQPQHL. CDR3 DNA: TGCAGTGCTAGAGAGGAACAGGGAGACGGCCAGCCCCAGCATCTT.

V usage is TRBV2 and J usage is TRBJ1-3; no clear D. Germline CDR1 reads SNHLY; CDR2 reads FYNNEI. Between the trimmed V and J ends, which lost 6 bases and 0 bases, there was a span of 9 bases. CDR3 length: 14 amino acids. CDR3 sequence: CASRGDRSGNTIYF. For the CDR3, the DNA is TGTGCCAGCAGGGGAGACCGCTCTGGAAACACCATATATTTT.

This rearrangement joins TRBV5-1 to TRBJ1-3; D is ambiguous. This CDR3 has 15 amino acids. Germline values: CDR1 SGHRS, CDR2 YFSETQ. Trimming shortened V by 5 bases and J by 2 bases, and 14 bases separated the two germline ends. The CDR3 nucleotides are TGCGCCAGCAGGGGAGCAGGTGGGACTGGAAACACCATATATTTT. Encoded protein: CASRGAGGTGNTIYF.

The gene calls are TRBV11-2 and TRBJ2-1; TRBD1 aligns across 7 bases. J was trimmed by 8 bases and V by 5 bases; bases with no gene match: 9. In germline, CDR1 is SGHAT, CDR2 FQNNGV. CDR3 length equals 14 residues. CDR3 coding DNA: TGTGCCAGCAGCAAAAACAGGGGAGCCCATGAGCAGTTCTTC. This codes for CASSKNRGAHEQFF.

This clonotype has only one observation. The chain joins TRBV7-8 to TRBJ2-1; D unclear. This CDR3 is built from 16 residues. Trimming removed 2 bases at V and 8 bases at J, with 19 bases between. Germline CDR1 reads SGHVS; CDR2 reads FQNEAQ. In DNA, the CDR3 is TGTGCCAGCAGCTTAAAATCCTGGGTACCCATGGATGAGCAGTTCTTC. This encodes CASSLKSWVPMDEQFF.

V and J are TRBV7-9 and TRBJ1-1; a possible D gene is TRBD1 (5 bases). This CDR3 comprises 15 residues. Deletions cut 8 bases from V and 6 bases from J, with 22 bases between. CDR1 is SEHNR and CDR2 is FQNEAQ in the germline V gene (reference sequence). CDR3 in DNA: TGTGCCAGCGGCACAAACCTGGCAGGGATCTCTGAAGCTTTCTTT. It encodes CASGTNLAGISEAFF.

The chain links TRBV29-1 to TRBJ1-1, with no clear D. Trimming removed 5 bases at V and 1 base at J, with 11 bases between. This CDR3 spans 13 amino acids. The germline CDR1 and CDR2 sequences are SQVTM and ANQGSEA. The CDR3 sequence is CSVYRQANTEAFF. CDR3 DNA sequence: TGCAGCGTTTATAGGCAGGCGAACACTGAAGCTTTCTTT.

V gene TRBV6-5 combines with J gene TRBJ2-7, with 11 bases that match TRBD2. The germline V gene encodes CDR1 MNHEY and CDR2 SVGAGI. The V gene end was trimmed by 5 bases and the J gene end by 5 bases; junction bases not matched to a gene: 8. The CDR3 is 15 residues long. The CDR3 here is CASSNPGLAVHEQYF. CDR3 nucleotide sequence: TGTGCCAGCAGTAACCCGGGACTAGCGGTTCACGAGCAGTACTTC.

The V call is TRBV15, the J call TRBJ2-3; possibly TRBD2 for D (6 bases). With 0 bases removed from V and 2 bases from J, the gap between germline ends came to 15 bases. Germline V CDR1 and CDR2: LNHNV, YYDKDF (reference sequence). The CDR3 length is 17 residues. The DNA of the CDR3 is TGTGCCACCAGCAGAGAGCCCAATGCGGGATTCACAGATACGCAGTATTTT. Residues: CATSREPNAGFTDTQYF. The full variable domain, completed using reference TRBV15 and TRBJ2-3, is DAMVIQNPRYQVTQFGKPVTLSCSQTLNHNVMYWYQQKSSQAPKLLFHYYDKDFNNEADTPDNFQSRRPNTSFCFLDIRSPGLGDTAMYLCATSREPNAGFTDTQYFGPGTRLTVL.

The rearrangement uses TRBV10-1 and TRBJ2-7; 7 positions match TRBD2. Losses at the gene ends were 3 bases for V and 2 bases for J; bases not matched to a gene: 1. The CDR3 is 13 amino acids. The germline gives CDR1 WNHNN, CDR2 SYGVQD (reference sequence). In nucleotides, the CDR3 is TGCGCCAGCAGTGACGGGAGGACCTACGAGCAGTACTTC. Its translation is CASSDGRTYEQYF.

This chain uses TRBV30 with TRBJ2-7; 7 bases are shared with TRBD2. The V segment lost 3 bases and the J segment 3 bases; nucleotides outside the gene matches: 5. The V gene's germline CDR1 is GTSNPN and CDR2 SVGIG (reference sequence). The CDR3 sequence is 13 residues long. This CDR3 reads CAWRGSGGYEQYF. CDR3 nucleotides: TGTGCCTGGAGAGGGTCGGGGGGCTACGAGCAGTACTTC.

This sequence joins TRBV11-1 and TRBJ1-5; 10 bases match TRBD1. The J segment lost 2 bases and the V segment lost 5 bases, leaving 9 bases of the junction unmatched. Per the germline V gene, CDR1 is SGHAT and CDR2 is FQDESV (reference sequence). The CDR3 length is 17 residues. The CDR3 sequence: CASSKGQGRYGNQPQHF. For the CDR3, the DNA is TGTGCCAGCAGCAAGGGACAGGGGCGATACGGCAATCAGCCCCAGCATTTT.

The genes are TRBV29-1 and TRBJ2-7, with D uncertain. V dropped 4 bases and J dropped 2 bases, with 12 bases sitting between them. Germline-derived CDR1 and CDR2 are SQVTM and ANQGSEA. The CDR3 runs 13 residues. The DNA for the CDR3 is TGCAGCGTTGGTGACGGAGCTACCTACGAGCAGTACTTC. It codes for CSVGDGATYEQYF.

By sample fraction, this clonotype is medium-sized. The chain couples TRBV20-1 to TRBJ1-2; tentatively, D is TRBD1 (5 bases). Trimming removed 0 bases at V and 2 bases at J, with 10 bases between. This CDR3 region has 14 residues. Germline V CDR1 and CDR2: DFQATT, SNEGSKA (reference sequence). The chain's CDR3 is CSARDLGVNYGYTF. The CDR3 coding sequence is TGCAGTGCTAGAGACCTAGGGGTGAACTATGGCTACACCTTC.

CDR3 in DNA: TGTGCCAGCAGCCGCGGTAGGGTGACTCGGAATAACTATGGCTACACCTTC. Protein: CASSRGRVTRNNYGYTF. This chain connects TRBV4-2 to TRBJ1-2; no clear D gene. CDR3 length: 17 amino acids. CDR1 is LGHNA and CDR2 is YNFKEQ in the germline V gene. V was pared by 4 bases and J by 1 base, with 19 bases between.

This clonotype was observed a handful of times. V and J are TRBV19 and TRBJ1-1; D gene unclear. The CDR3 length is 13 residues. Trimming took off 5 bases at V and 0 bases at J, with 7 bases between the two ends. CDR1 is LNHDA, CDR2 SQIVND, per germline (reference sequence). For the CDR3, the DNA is TGTGCCAGTAGTCAGACTTTGAACACTGAAGCTTTCTTT. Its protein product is CASSQTLNTEAFF. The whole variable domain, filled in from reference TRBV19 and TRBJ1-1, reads DGGITQSPKYLFRKEGQNVTLSCEQNLNHDAMYWYRQDPGQGLRLIYYSQIVNDFQKGDIAEGYSVSREKKESFPLTVTSAQKNPTAFYLCASSQTLNTEAFFGQGTRLTVV.

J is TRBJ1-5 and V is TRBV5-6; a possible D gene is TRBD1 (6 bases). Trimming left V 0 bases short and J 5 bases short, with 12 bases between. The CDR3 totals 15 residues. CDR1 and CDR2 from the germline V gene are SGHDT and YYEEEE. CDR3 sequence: CASSLGGARDQPQHF. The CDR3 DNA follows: TGTGCCAGCAGCTTGGGGGGGGCGCGGGATCAGCCCCAGCATTTT.